This entry describes one T cell receptor (beta chain). This entry belongs to a study of blood T cell repertoires in COVID-19. Authors' data handling: Scientists estimated how many nucleated cells there were by amplifying reference gene primers. Some clones are missing from TCRdb's copy, which holds only in-frame ones; the method was immunoSEQ multiplex PCR. From that table come the V and J calls and clone size; the DNA was used to work out D and trimming. The sample lists roughly 140,000 clones; 75% to 85% were seen once. The source is a man aged 70 or older who had recovered from COVID-19. The specimen sequenced was peripheral blood.

CDR3 coding DNA: TGCGCCAGCAGCCAAGCAGTTAACACTGAAGCTTTCTTT. It encodes CASSQAVNTEAFF. The chain uses TRBV4-1 and TRBJ1-1, with no clear D. The V end lost 1 base, the J end lost 2 bases, and 5 bases lay between the germline ends. Germline loops: CDR1 MGHRA, CDR2 YSYEKL. The CDR3 consists of 13 residues.